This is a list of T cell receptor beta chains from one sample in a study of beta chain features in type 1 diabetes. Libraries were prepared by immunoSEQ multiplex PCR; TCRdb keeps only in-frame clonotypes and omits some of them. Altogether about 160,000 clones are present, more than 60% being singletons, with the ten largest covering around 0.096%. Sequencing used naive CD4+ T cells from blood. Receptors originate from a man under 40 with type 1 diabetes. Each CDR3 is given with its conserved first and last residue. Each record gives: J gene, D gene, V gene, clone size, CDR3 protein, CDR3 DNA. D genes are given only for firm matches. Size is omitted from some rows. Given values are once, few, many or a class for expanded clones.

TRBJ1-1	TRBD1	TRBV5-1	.	CASRFGTVDLDTEAFF	TGCGCCAGCAGATTCGGGACAGTCGATCTGGACACTGAAGCTTTCTTT
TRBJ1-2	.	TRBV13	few	CASSSTGPYGYTF	TGTGCCAGCAGCTCCACAGGGCCCTATGGCTACACCTTC
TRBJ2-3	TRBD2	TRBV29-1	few	CSGLAGVDTQYF	TGCAGCGGACTAGCGGGGGTAGATACGCAGTATTTT
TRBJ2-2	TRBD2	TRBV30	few	CAWGRGTANTGELFF	TGTGCCTGGGGGAGGGGAACCGCGAACACCGGGGAGCTGTTTTTT
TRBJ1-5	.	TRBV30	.	CAWSVSDNQPQHF	TGTGCCTGGAGTGTATCAGACAATCAGCCCCAGCATTTT
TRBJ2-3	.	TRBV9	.	CASSVVGGGDTQYF	TGTGCCAGCAGCGTAGTGGGTGGAGGGGATACGCAGTATTTT
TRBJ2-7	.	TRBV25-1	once	CASSEGGTTYEQYF	TGTGCCAGCAGTGAAGGGGGCACCACCTACGAGCAGTACTTC
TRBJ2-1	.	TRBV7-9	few	CASSFVQAYNEQFF	TGTGCCAGCAGCTTTGTACAGGCTTACAATGAGCAGTTCTTC
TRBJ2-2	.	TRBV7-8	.	CASSFLSRGANTGELFF	TGTGCCAGCAGCTTTTTGAGCAGGGGGGCGAACACCGGGGAGCTGTTTTTT
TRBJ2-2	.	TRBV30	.	CAWRWGRTGELFF	TGTGCCTGGAGGTGGGGCAGAACCGGGGAGCTGTTTTTT
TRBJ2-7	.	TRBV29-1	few	CSVATQANEQYF	TGCAGCGTTGCCACACAGGCGAACGAGCAGTACTTC
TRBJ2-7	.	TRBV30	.	CAWNILRGRNEQYF	TGTGCCTGGAATATCCTCCGGGGTCGGAACGAGCAGTACTTC
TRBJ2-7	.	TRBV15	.	CATSRAASAQNVMEQYF	TGTGCCACCAGCAGAGCGGCGTCAGCGCAGAATGTCATGGAGCAGTACTTC
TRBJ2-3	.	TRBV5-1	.	CASSFRRDSSTDTQYF	TGCGCCAGCAGCTTCCGGAGGGACTCCTCCACAGATACGCAGTATTTT
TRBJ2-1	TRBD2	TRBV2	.	CASSALAGDPHNEQFF	TGTGCCAGCAGTGCACTAGCGGGGGATCCCCACAATGAGCAGTTCTTC
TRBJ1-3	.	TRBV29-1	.	CSVGGRGSGNTIYF	TGCAGCGTTGGTGGCAGGGGCTCTGGAAACACCATATATTTT
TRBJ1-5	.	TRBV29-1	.	CSVGMTDQPQHF	TGCAGCGTTGGGATGACAGATCAGCCCCAGCATTTT
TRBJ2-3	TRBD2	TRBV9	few	CASSVGTSGADTQYF	TGTGCCAGCAGCGTAGGGACTAGCGGGGCAGATACGCAGTATTTT
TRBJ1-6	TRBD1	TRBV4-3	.	CASSQGTGGRNSPLHF	TGCGCCAGCAGCCAGGGGACAGGGGGGAGAAATTCACCCCTCCACTTT
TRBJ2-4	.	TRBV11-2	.	CASSYTTGSGNIQYF	TGTGCCAGCAGCTACACCACAGGGTCTGGAAACATTCAGTACTTC
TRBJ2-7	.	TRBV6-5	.	CASSYSHRVYEQYF	TGTGCCAGCAGTTACTCGCACAGGGTCTACGAGCAGTACTTC
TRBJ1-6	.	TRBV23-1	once	CASSQWFGERDSPLHF	TGCGCCAGCAGTCAATGGTTTGGCGAGCGGGATTCACCCCTCCACTTT
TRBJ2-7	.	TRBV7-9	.	CASSLDLEPGQYF	TGTGCCAGCAGCTTGGACCTCGAGCCCGGGCAGTACTTC
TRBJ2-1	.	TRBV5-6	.	CASSSEVRTPDEQFF	TGTGCCAGCAGCTCGGAGGTAAGGACACCCGATGAGCAGTTCTTC
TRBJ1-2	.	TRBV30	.	CAWSVGVAVGYTF	TGTGCCTGGAGTGTTGGGGTCGCGGTGGGCTACACCTTC
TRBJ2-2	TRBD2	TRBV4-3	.	CASSQDPSGGWNTGELFF	TGCGCCAGCAGCCAAGATCCTAGCGGGGGCTGGAACACCGGGGAGCTGTTTTTT
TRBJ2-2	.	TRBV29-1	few	CSGATENTGELFF	TGCAGCGGGGCCACGGAGAACACCGGGGAGCTGTTTTTT
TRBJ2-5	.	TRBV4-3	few	CASSQDRWGETQYF	TGCGCCAGCAGCCAAGATCGATGGGGGGAGACCCAGTACTTC
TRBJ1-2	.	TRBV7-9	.	CASSLENYGYTF	TGTGCCAGCAGCTTAGAAAACTATGGCTACACCTTC
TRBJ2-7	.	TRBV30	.	CAWSTGREQYF	TGTGCCTGGAGCACTGGACGGGAGCAGTACTTC
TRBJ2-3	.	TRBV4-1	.	CASSHGEVGGASTDTQYF	TGCGCCAGCAGCCATGGGGAAGTGGGGGGTGCTAGCACAGATACGCAGTATTTT
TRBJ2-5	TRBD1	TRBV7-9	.	CASSLVWTGGQETQYF	TGTGCCAGCAGCTTAGTTTGGACAGGGGGTCAAGAGACCCAGTACTTC
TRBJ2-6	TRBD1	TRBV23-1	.	CASSISSHRGRTGANVLTF	TGCGCCAGCAGTATCTCCTCCCACAGGGGGCGGACTGGGGCCAACGTCCTGACTTTC
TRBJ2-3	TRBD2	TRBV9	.	CASSVASGLAGTDTQYF	TGTGCCAGCAGCGTAGCTAGTGGACTAGCTGGGACAGATACGCAGTATTTT
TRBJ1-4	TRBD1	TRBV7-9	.	CASSSGTGGEKLFF	TGTGCCAGCAGCTCCGGGACAGGGGGCGAAAAACTGTTTTTT
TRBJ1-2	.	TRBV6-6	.	CASSYSTGQDGYTF	TGTGCCAGCAGTTACTCGACGGGGCAGGATGGCTACACCTTC
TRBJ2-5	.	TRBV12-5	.	CASGLVLGQPQETQYF	TGTGCTAGTGGTTTGGTACTAGGACAGCCCCAAGAGACCCAGTACTTC
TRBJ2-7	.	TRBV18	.	CASSHPSEPYEQYF	TGTGCCAGCTCGCATCCCAGTGAACCCTACGAGCAGTACTTC
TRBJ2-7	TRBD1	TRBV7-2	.	CASSLEQGKVFYEQYF	TGTGCCAGCAGCTTAGAACAGGGGAAGGTCTTCTACGAGCAGTACTTC
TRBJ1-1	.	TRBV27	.	CASSLEVTTEAFF	TGTGCCAGCAGTTTGGAGGTTACCACTGAAGCTTTCTTT
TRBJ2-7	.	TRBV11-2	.	CASRLQGPSSYEQYF	TGTGCCAGCAGACTACAGGGACCGAGCTCCTACGAGCAGTACTTC
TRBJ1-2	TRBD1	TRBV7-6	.	CASSPQGQGYGYTF	TGTGCCAGCAGCCCCCAGGGACAGGGCTATGGCTACACCTTC
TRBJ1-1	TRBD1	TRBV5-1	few	CASSFHPPGTANTEAFF	TGCGCCAGCAGCTTTCATCCACCCGGGACAGCGAACACTGAAGCTTTCTTT
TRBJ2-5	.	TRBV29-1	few	CSVGFSKETQYF	TGCAGCGTTGGCTTTTCCAAAGAGACCCAGTACTTC
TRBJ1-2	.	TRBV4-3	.	CASSRGSYYGYTF	TGCGCCAGCAGCCGCGGGTCCTACTATGGCTACACCTTC
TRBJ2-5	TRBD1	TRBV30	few	CAWMIAGGAQETQYF	TGTGCCTGGATGATAGCAGGGGGAGCGCAAGAGACCCAGTACTTC
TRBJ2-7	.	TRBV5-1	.	CASSLLGRGEQYF	TGCGCCAGCAGCTTGCTCGGGCGAGGCGAGCAGTACTTC
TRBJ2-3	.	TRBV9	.	CASSAATSTDTQYF	TGTGCCAGCAGCGCCGCAACTAGCACAGATACGCAGTATTTT
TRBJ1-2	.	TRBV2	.	CASSSHENYGYTF	TGTGCCAGCAGTTCACATGAGAACTATGGCTACACCTTC
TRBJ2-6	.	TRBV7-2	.	CASSLVGSGANVLTF	TGTGCCAGCAGCTTAGTAGGCTCTGGGGCCAACGTCCTGACTTTC